This T cell receptor (beta chain) comes out of a study of T-cell reconstitution after alpha-beta-depleted transplantation in children. Notes on the study in general: In some patients, recipient T cells and intrathymic progenitors surviving conditioning explained high day-60 diversity. By one year post-transplant, T-cell counts and diversity largely arose from T cells that were newly produced. It was reported that alpha-beta T cells came from several hundred expanded graft clones (about two months after transplant).

The CDR3 runs to 17 residues. Looked up from germline, CDR1 is LNHNV and CDR2 is YYDKDF (reference sequence). V was shortened by 0 bases and J by 2 bases, with 15 bases between the two germline ends. In its sample, this clonotype was seen many times. The target antigen is unknown. TCRbeta library construction was performed incorporating unique molecular identifiers. In TCRdb, the PCR reads were re-called with MiXCR into one record per CDR3 protein. The table shows 250,000 to 300,000 distinct CDR3 sequences, with roughly 12% occurring only once. Sequencing was performed on peripheral blood, taken 180 days after TCRalphabeta/CD19-depleted stem cell transplant. This clonotype was sampled from a male patient aged 2 to 9 who had a stem cell transplant for chronic granulomatous disease, so the T cells may come from the graft donor. The gene calls are TRBV15 and TRBJ2-3; D tentatively fits TRBD1 or TRBD2 (5 bases each). The CDR3 DNA is TGTGCCACCAGCAGAGATATGGGAGACAGCTACACAGATACGCAGTATTTT. It codes for CATSRDMGDSYTDTQYF.